These 25 T cell receptor beta chains were sequenced from one sample in a study of blood T cell repertoires in COVID-19. The method was immunoSEQ multiplex PCR; TCRdb's version includes in-frame clones alone and lacks a portion of them. The table has around 72,000 clones, about 86% seen once. Specimen: peripheral blood. These receptors all come from a woman aged 60 to 75 with acute or convalescent COVID-19.

The genes are TRBV5-1 and TRBJ1-1; D unclear. The germline V gene encodes CDR1 SGHRS and CDR2 YFSETQ. The V and J ends lost 1 base and 5 bases respectively, with 12 bases between them. The CDR3 spans 14 residues. The CDR3 region is CASSLPGTSTEAFF. In DNA, the CDR3 is TGCGCCAGCAGCTTGCCAGGAACGAGTACTGAAGCTTTCTTT.

The gene calls are TRBV20-1 and TRBJ2-3; D is perhaps TRBD2 (6 bases). Trimming left V 3 bases short and J 2 bases short, with 18 bases between. CDR3 length equals 16 residues. CDR1 and CDR2 from the germline V gene are DFQATT and SNEGSKA (reference sequence). The chain's CDR3 is CSASDSTRRTTDTQYF. The CDR3 region has the DNA TGCAGTGCTAGTGATTCGACTAGACGAACCACAGATACGCAGTATTTT.

The gene calls are TRBV5-5 and TRBJ2-7; a possible D gene is TRBD1 (5 bases). CDR1 is SGHKS, CDR2 YYEKEE, per germline (reference sequence). Trimming left V 4 bases short and J 9 bases short, with 14 bases between. This CDR3 has 12 residues. CDR3 sequence (DNA): TGTGCCAGCAGCCGCGTAGGGGTAGGGCAGTACTTC. This translates into CASSRVGVGQYF.

The chain links TRBV2 to TRBJ1-1; 7 nucleotides line up with TRBD1. CDR3 length: 17 amino acids. The V gene's germline CDR1 is SNHLY and CDR2 FYNNEI. V lost 3 bases and J lost 5; bases outside the gene matches: 15. The CDR3 DNA reads as TGTGCCAGCAGTGATAGCGAGCAGGGGGACCCGGGGACTGAAGCTTTCTTT. It yields the protein CASSDSEQGDPGTEAFF.

This clone has only one observation. The CDR3 sequence is CASSQVRQGVAGELFF. In DNA, the CDR3 is TGTGCCAGCAGCCAAGTGAGGCAGGGGGTGGCCGGGGAGCTGTTTTTT. V and J are TRBV3-1 (or the pseudogene TRBV3-2) and TRBJ2-2; 7 bases match TRBD1. CDR1 is LGHDT and CDR2 is YNNKEL in the germline V gene (reference sequence). V lost 1 base to trimming and J lost 6 bases; unmatched junction nucleotides: 8. The CDR3 is 16 amino acids.

J is TRBJ1-5 and V is TRBV19, with D maybe TRBD1 (6 bases). This CDR3 is 14 amino acids long. From germline, CDR1 is LNHDA and CDR2 SQIVND (reference sequence). Trimming removed 4 bases at V and 7 bases at J, with 14 bases between. The CDR3 coding sequence is TGTGCCAGTAGTACCAAGGGGGAGCGGCAGCCCCAGCATTTT. This sequence encodes CASSTKGERQPQHF. The full variable domain, its missing parts supplied by reference TRBV19 and TRBJ1-5, is DGGITQSPKYLFRKEGQNVTLSCEQNLNHDAMYWYRQDPGQGLRLIYYSQIVNDFQKGDIAEGYSVSREKKESFPLTVTSAQKNPTAFYLCASSTKGERQPQHFGDGTRLSIL.

This clone was found a few times. The chain is built from TRBV5-1 and TRBJ2-7, with 8 positions matching TRBD1. CDR1 SGHRS and CDR2 YFSETQ come from the germline V gene. CDR3 length equals 12 residues. After removal of 4 bases from V and 3 bases from J, the junction contained 0 bases not matched to a gene. CDR3 coding DNA: TGCGCCAGCAGCACAGGGGGCTACGAGCAGTACTTC. It specifies CASSTGGYEQYF.

The chain recombines TRBV7-3 with TRBJ2-3; 9 nucleotides align to TRBD2. CDR1 SGHTA and CDR2 FQGTGA come from the germline V gene. V was pared by 2 bases and J by 5 bases, with 5 bases of the junction left unmatched. The CDR3 runs 15 residues. The CDR3 coding sequence is TGTGCCAGCAGCTTATCCGGGACTAGCCAAGATACGCAGTATTTT. Its protein product is CASSLSGTSQDTQYF.

Only one count was recorded for this clone. This chain links TRBV11-3 with TRBJ2-1, with D perhaps matching TRBD2 (6 bases). V shed 1 base and J shed 6 bases, with 19 bases lying between them. This CDR3 comprises 17 residues. Germline-derived CDR1 and CDR2 are SGHNT and YENEEA. The CDR3 reads CASSLGLLAGSGNEQFF. In DNA, the CDR3 is TGTGCCAGCAGCTTAGGGTTACTAGCCGGGTCTGGCAATGAGCAGTTCTTC.

V and J are TRBV7-2 and TRBJ1-2; 8 bases agree with TRBD1. Per the germline V gene, CDR1 is SGHTA and CDR2 is FQGNSA. V shed 4 bases and J 4 bases; nucleotides not matched to a gene: 2. CDR3 length: 13 amino acids. DNA for the CDR3: TGTGCCAGCAGCTCCGGACAGGGCTATGGCTACACCTTC. Translated, it gives CASSSGQGYGYTF. The full variable domain, rest sourced from reference TRBV7-2 and TRBJ1-2, is GAGVSQSPSNKVTEKGKDVELRCDPISGHTALYWYRQSLGQGLEFLIYFQGNSAPDKSGLPSDRFSAERTGGSVSTLTIQRTQQEDSAVYLCASSSGQGYGYTFGSGTRLTVV.

The chain has TRBV4-2 and TRBJ1-1, with TRBD1 matching over 8 bases. V shed 2 bases, J shed 0 bases, and the junction held 2 bases outside the gene matches. The CDR3 runs to 15 residues. The V gene's germline CDR1 is LGHNA and CDR2 YNFKEQ. Here the CDR3 reads CASSQQGALNTEAFF. The DNA of the CDR3 is TGTGCCAGCAGCCAACAGGGGGCCTTGAACACTGAAGCTTTCTTT.

The CDR3 spells CASSLIGTGGLYEQYF. DNA for the CDR3: TGTGCCAGCAGCTTAATAGGGACAGGGGGACTATACGAGCAGTACTTC. The chain employs TRBV7-2 and TRBJ2-7; 11 bases agree with TRBD1. The CDR3 totals 16 residues. The V and J ends lost 2 bases and 4 bases, in that order; junction bases with no gene match: 7. Germline values: CDR1 SGHTA, CDR2 FQGNSA.

This rearrangement joins TRBV5-1 to TRBJ1-2; D unclear. The CDR3 is 14 residues long. V lost 3 bases to trimming and J lost 2 bases, with 11 bases between them. Germline V lookup: CDR1 SGHRS, CDR2 YFSETQ. The CDR3 loop reads CASSSIDGNYGYTF. The CDR3 bases are TGCGCCAGCAGCTCGATCGACGGGAACTATGGCTACACCTTC. The full variable domain, with the rest looked up from reference TRBV5-1 and TRBJ1-2, is KAGVTQTPRYLIKTRGQQVTLSCSPISGHRSVSWYQQTPGQGLQFLFEYFSETQRNKGNFPGRFSGRQFSNSRSEMNVSTLELGDSALYLCASSSIDGNYGYTFGSGTRLTVV.

V and J are TRBV6-1 and TRBJ1-3; a weak D match, TRBD1 (6 bases). Trimming removed 2 bases from V and 1 base from J, with 21 bases in between. This CDR3 is 19 amino acids long. The germline gives CDR1 MNHNS, CDR2 SASEGT. This CDR3 is CASSERQGNSYTSGNTIYF. The CDR3 DNA reads TGTGCCAGCAGTGAACGGCAGGGGAACTCTTATACTTCTGGAAACACCATATATTTT.

This chain joins TRBV12-3 or TRBV12-4 and TRBJ1-2; D call uncertain. Trimming left V 3 bases short and J 8 bases short, with 7 bases between. CDR3 length: 11 residues. The CDR3 DNA sequence: TGTGCCAGCAGTTTCGGGGAAGGCTACACCTTC. It is translated as CASSFGEGYTF.

The chain uses TRBV9 and TRBJ1-4; 10 positions match TRBD1. The germline V gene encodes CDR1 SGDLS and CDR2 YYNGEE. With V trimmed by 3 bases and J by 5 bases, 13 bases remained unmatched. The CDR3 spans 18 residues. The CDR3 bases are TGTGCCAGCAGCGATCCCGGGACAGGGGTGGAAGGGAATGAAAAACTGTTTTTT. Its translation is CASSDPGTGVEGNEKLFF.

The chain joins TRBV6-5 to TRBJ1-2; the D gene is possibly TRBD1 (5 bases). Looked up from germline, CDR1 is MNHEY and CDR2 is SVGAGI. This CDR3 has 14 amino acids. Trimming took 0 bases from V and 8 from J, leaving 13 bases between them. CDR3 bases: TGTGCCAGCAGTTACTCGACAGAACTCGAGGGCTACACCTTC. This codes for CASSYSTELEGYTF.

The chain recombines TRBV25-1 with TRBJ1-4; D is ambiguous. Germline V gives CDR1 MGHDK, CDR2 SYGVNS. The ends were cut back, 1 base at V and 8 bases at J, with 11 bases in the middle. The CDR3 loop spans 14 amino acids. The CDR3 loop is CASSESGEVEKLFF. The DNA of the CDR3 is TGTGCCAGCAGTGAATCTGGGGAGGTAGAAAAACTGTTTTTT.

This rearrangement joins TRBV19 to TRBJ1-5, with unresolved D. Trimming left V 5 bases short and J 6 bases short, with 17 bases between. CDR1 and CDR2 (germline): LNHDA, SQIVND (reference sequence). This CDR3 spans 15 amino acids. CDR3: CASSGNWGGGQPQHF. The CDR3 coding sequence is TGTGCCAGTAGTGGGAATTGGGGAGGCGGTCAGCCCCAGCATTTT.

The chain combines TRBV19 with TRBJ2-2, with a tentative D call TRBD1 (6 bases). Deletions cut 4 bases from V and 7 bases from J, with 16 bases between. The CDR3 is made up of 15 amino acids. Germline values: CDR1 LNHDA, CDR2 SQIVND (reference sequence). For the CDR3, the DNA is TGTGCCAGTAGTACGACCGGGACAAACGGCGGGGAGCTGTTTTTT. It codes for CASSTTGTNGGELFF.

This clone was seen once. V gene TRBV5-6 combines with J gene TRBJ1-6; the match to TRBD1 covers 9 bases. CDR3 length: 14 residues. The junction had 14 bases not matched to a gene; V was cut back by 4 bases and J by 18 bases. CDR1 SGHDT and CDR2 YYEEEE come from the germline V gene. The CDR3 loop reads CASSNRDRAPLPHF. The CDR3 DNA is TGTGCCAGCAGCAACCGGGACAGGGCCCCCTTGCCCCACTTT.

V gene TRBV10-2 combines with J gene TRBJ1-2; 8 nucleotides line up with TRBD1. CDR1 and CDR2 (germline): WSHSY, SAAADI. The CDR3 runs to 18 residues. With 7 bases clipped from V and 5 bases from J, the junction kept 21 bases outside the gene matches. The CDR3 spells CASTRTGTMGFEGYGYTF. The CDR3, as DNA: TGCGCCAGCACCCGGACAGGGACTATGGGGTTTGAGGGGTATGGCTACACCTTC.

The gene calls are TRBV5-4 and TRBJ1-2; 7 bases are a match to TRBD1. This CDR3 is built from 14 residues. The J segment lost 3 bases and the V segment lost 5 bases, leaving 7 bases of the junction unmatched. Germline V gene lookup returns CDR1 SGHNT and CDR2 YYREEE (reference sequence). The CDR3 coding sequence is TGTGCCAGCAGGTCCGGGACAGTAGACTATGGCTACACCTTC. Translation gives CASRSGTVDYGYTF.

The CDR3 DNA sequence: TGTGCCAGTAGTGGGCGGGGGGTCTCCTACAATGAGCAGTTCTTC. Protein: CASSGRGVSYNEQFF. The V call is TRBV19, the J call TRBJ2-1; TRBD2 aligns across 8 bases. Unmatched junction bases numbered 3, after V lost 5 bases and J lost 0 bases. Germline V gene lookup returns CDR1 LNHDA and CDR2 SQIVND (reference sequence). This CDR3 contains 15 residues.

A remark on this clone: Other DNA sequences in this sample translate to the same CDR3. The chain employs TRBV5-1 and TRBJ2-5; 13 nucleotides line up with TRBD2. With V trimmed by 0 bases and J by 1 base, 0 bases remained unmatched. Looked up from germline, CDR1 is SGHRS and CDR2 is YFSETQ. The CDR3 consists of 16 residues. The DNA for the CDR3 is TGCGCCAGCAGCTTGGGACTAGCGGGGGGCCAAGAGACCCAGTACTTC. It codes for CASSLGLAGGQETQYF.